This record covers a single TCR beta chain. Its cognate antigen is unknown. The data were obtained in a study of a mutant IDH1 vaccine in newly diagnosed glioma. Study background: The treated group averaged about 41 years old and was roughly 60% male, roughly 38% female.

V lost 4 bases to trimming and J lost 5 bases; unmatched junction nucleotides: 4. Germline assignment: CDR1 PRHDT and CDR2 FYEKMQ (reference sequence). The CDR3 totals 13 residues. Using immunoSEQ multiplex PCR, the repertoire was profiled, and TCRdb retains in-frame clones only, with some absent. Counted here are 45,000 to 60,000 clones, more than 85% occurring once; the ten biggest clones make up under 2.5%. Stated time point: week 11, during vaccination. The vaccine gave 300 ug of a 20-mer mutant IDH1 peptide subcutaneously per dose. Patients carried new grade 3 or 4 IDH1-mutant astrocytomas lacking nuclear ATRX.

V usage is TRBV13 and J usage is TRBJ2-5; 7 bases match TRBD2. The receptor was derived from a man between 45 and 60 years old with glioma. The source material was PBMCs, sampled from a glioma patient whose treatment included an IDH1 peptide vaccine. CDR3 loop: CASSSGGDETQYF. For the CDR3, the DNA is TGTGCCAGCAGCTCGGGGGGAGACGAGACCCAGTACTTC.